The 10 T cell receptor beta chains below were found in one sample sequenced in a study of blood T cell repertoires in COVID-19. Measured with immunoSEQ multiplex PCR; TCRdb has only the in-frame clones, and not every one. The table lists 140,000 to 150,000 clones, more than 80% of them singletons. Sample: peripheral blood. The receptors derive from a human donor with acute or convalescent COVID-19. The donor label of this sample is uncertain.

Details on this clone: One end of the junction fails to match germline, which may point to a read error. V and J are TRBV27 and TRBJ2-7; perhaps TRBD1 as D (6 bases). CDR3 length: 15 amino acids. The germline CDR1 and CDR2 sequences are MNHEY and SMNVEV (reference sequence). The CDR3, as DNA: TGTGCCAGCAGTTCCCTTGGGACATTCTCCCACGAGCAGTACTTC. This sequence encodes CASSSLGTFSHEQYF.

The chain uses TRBV18 and TRBJ2-7; 10 bases map to TRBD1. The CDR3 is made up of 16 amino acids. The V and J ends lost 4 bases and 5 bases, in that order; junction bases with no gene match: 11. Germline V lookup: CDR1 KGHSH, CDR2 LQKENI. The CDR3 loop is CASSLGGQGKGDEQYV. CDR3 nucleotide sequence: TGTGCCAGCTCACTGGGGGGACAGGGGAAAGGCGACGAGCAGTACGTC.

This clone has just one count. The chain links TRBV14 to TRBJ2-7, with a possible D match to TRBD1 (6 bases). V was shortened by 3 bases and J by 3 bases, with 15 bases between the two germline ends. CDR1 SGHDN and CDR2 FVKESK come from the germline V gene. The length of the CDR3 is 15 residues. In DNA, the CDR3 is TGTGCCAGCAGCCAGAGGACAGCAGCGCTCTACGAGCAGTACTTC. It specifies CASSQRTAALYEQYF.

CDR3 sequence reads: CASSLNLPGGGRGNQPQHF. The CDR3 nucleotides are TGTGCCAGCAGTTTAAATCTTCCAGGGGGCGGCCGGGGCAATCAGCCCCAGCATTTT. J is TRBJ1-5 and V is TRBV27, with 8 bases fitting TRBD1. This CDR3 spans 19 amino acids. The germline gives CDR1 MNHEY, CDR2 SMNVEV (reference sequence). Unmatched junction bases numbered 14, after V lost 2 bases and J lost 2 bases.

The chain employs TRBV7-8 and TRBJ2-7, with 15 bases that match TRBD2. J lost 3 bases, V lost 5 bases, and 5 bases had no gene match. The CDR3 covers 16 residues. Germline V gene sequence: CDR1 SGHVS, CDR2 FQNEAQ. The CDR3 DNA follows: TGTGCCAGCAGCCGGGGACTAGCGGGGGGACTCTACGAGCAGTACGTC. Its translation is CASSRGLAGGLYEQYV.

The chain uses TRBV3-1 (or the pseudogene TRBV3-2) and TRBJ2-7; no clear D gene. CDR3 length: 14 residues. CDR1 and CDR2 from the germline V gene are LGHDT and YNNKEL (reference sequence). Trimming stripped 4 bases from V and 1 base from J, with 11 bases between. The CDR3 DNA reads TGTGCCAGCAGCCCATCCACGGTGTCCTACGAGCAGTACGTC. This codes for CASSPSTVSYEQYV.

The chain employs TRBV6-6 and TRBJ1-6, with D uncertain. The CDR3 totals 11 residues. The ends were cut back, 8 bases at V and 8 bases at J, with 7 bases in the middle. Per germline, CDR1 MNHNY and CDR2 SVGAGI (reference sequence). The CDR3 is CASGPYSPLHF. CDR3 in DNA: TGTGCCAGCGGGCCCTATTCACCCCTCCACTTT.

This clone was counted between two and nine times. The J gene is TRBJ2-7, the V gene TRBV7-6; TRBD2 might be the D (6 bases). V lost 0 bases and J 5 bases, leaving 11 bases between the germline ends. Germline CDR1 reads SGHVS; CDR2 reads FNYEAQ. This CDR3 contains 14 residues. The CDR3 reads CASSLAGGANEQYF. CDR3 nucleotide sequence: TGTGCCAGCAGCTTAGCCGGCGGGGCTAACGAGCAGTACTTC.

This chain uses TRBV6-5 with TRBJ2-3, with 11 bases aligning to TRBD1. V was clipped by 4 bases and J by 3 bases; unmatched bases: 6. Germline lookup yields CDR1 MNHEY and CDR2 SVGAGI. This CDR3 comprises 16 residues. CDR3 loop: CASSFGDRGFTDTQYF. The CDR3, as DNA: TGTGCCAGCAGTTTTGGGGACAGGGGGTTTACAGATACGCAGTATTTT.

This sequence joins TRBV3-1 (or the pseudogene TRBV3-2) and TRBJ2-3; 9 positions agree with TRBD2. J gave up 1 base and V 5 bases, and 4 bases lay outside the gene matches. CDR3 length equals 15 residues. Germline V gives CDR1 LGHDT, CDR2 YNNKEL (reference sequence). As DNA, the CDR3 is TGTGCCAGCAGCTCCAGCGGGGGGCGCACAGATACGCAGTATTTT. It yields the protein CASSSSGGRTDTQYF.